This T cell receptor (beta chain) was profiled in a study of technical replicates of blood from a handful of donors. This CDR3 is 12 amino acids long. J was trimmed by 4 bases and V by 9 bases; bases with no gene match: 2. Germline lookup yields CDR1 MGHDK and CDR2 SYGVNS. Libraries were prepared by immunoSEQ multiplex PCR; TCRdb keeps only in-frame clonotypes and omits some of them. The sample yields more than 60,000 clones, approximately 95% seen once. The rearrangement links TRBV25-1 to TRBJ1-1; 10 bases map to TRBD1. This TCR was sampled from a human donor in good health. Sequenced input: T cells isolated from PBMCs. CDR3 sequence reads: CASRTGGTEAFF. CDR3 DNA: TGTGCCAGTAGGACAGGGGGCACTGAAGCTTTCTTT.